This T cell receptor beta chain is from a study of OX40 agonist ivuxolimab in advanced cancers. Study background: Patients received the agonistic anti-OX40 (CD134) antibody ivuxolimab. Study results and caveats: The antigens recognized by the expanded peripheral T cells, that is their antigen specificity, were not determined. Doses of 0.1 to 3.0 mg/kg were accompanied by clonal expansion of CD4+ and CD8+ blood T cells by week 6.

The length of the CDR3 is 14 residues. V lost 5 bases to trimming and J lost 3 bases; unmatched junction nucleotides: 2. CDR1 and CDR2 from the germline V gene are SGHTA and FQGNSA. Some clones are missing from TCRdb's copy, which holds only in-frame ones; the method was immunoSEQ multiplex PCR. The profile shows around 40,000 clones, around 86% of them singletons. About this clone: Its antigen is unidentified.

Baseline was the first blood sampling point, followed by cycle 4 day 1 and cycle 7 day 1. The rearrangement joins TRBV7-2 to TRBJ2-7; 12 bases fit TRBD2. The specimen was CD4+ or CD8+ T cells sorted from blood, collected in a trial of the OX40 agonist ivuxolimab. The source is an adult with an advanced solid tumor such as melanoma, head and neck, liver or kidney cancer. The CDR3 sequence is CASSPTSGGYEQYF. CDR3 coding DNA: TGTGCCAGCAGCCCGACTAGCGGGGGCTACGAGCAGTACTTC. Combining the CDR3 with reference TRBV7-2 and TRBJ2-7 gives the whole variable domain GAGVSQSPSNKVTEKGKDVELRCDPISGHTALYWYRQSLGQGLEFLIYFQGNSAPDKSGLPSDRFSAERTGGSVSTLTIQRTQQEDSAVYLCASSPTSGGYEQYFGPGTRLTVT.